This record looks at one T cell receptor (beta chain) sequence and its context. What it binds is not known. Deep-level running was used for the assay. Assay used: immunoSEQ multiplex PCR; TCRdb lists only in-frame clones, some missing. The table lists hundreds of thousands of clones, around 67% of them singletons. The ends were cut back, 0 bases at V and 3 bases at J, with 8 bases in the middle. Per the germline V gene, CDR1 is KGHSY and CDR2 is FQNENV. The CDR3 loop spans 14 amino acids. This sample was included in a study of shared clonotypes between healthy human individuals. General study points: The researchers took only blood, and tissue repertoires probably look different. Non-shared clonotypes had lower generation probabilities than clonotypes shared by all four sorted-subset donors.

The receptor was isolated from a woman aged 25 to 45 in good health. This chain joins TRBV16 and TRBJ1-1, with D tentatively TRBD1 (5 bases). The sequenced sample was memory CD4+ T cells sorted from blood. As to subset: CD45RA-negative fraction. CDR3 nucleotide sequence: TGTGCCAGCAGCCAATCCCAGGGTCACACTGAAGCTTTCTTT. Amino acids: CASSQSQGHTEAFF. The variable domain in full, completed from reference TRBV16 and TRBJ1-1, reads GEEVAQTPKHLVRGEGQKAKLYCAPIKGHSYVFWYQQVLKNEFKFLISFQNENVFDETGMPKERFSAKCLPNSPCSLEIQATKLEDSAVYFCASSQSQGHTEAFFGQGTRLTVV.